This TCR beta chain was retrieved from a study of T cell repertoires in cytomegalovirus infection. This clonotype was seen more than once but under ten times. Antigen specificity is unknown. The J segment lost 5 bases and the V segment lost 5 bases, leaving 10 bases of the junction unmatched. CDR3 length: 15 residues. Germline CDR1 SGHTA, CDR2 FQGTGA. TCRdb reanalysed the reads using MiXCR and keeps one entry per CDR3 protein. The sample shows fewer than 950,000 distinct CDR3 sequences, around a third of them seen only once. This TCR was sampled from a human donor in good health (CMV status not recorded). Some clones in this sample may be carry-over from other donors' samples. This chain joins TRBV7-3 and TRBJ2-3; 7 bases agree with TRBD2. Sequencing used cultured CD8+ T cells from PBMCs, obtained from culture after CMV antigen stimulation. The CDR3 DNA sequence: TGTGCCAGCAGCCCCCCGGGGGGAGGACAAGATACGCAGTATTTT. As protein: CASSPPGGGQDTQYF.